These 18 T cell receptor beta chains were all obtained from the same sample, sequenced in a study of response to subunit inactivated influenza vaccine. TCRdb re-called the RT-PCR reads with MiXCR, one entry per CDR3 protein. The repertoire consists of 500,000 to 550,000 distinct CDR3 sequences, with roughly 7.6% occurring once and the leading ten covering less than 15%. The input for sequencing was PBMCs from blood, taken about 24 months after vaccination. The receptor set was obtained from a man in his fifties or sixties who received an inactivated influenza vaccine.

This clonotype was counted between two and nine times. The rearrangement uses TRBV27 and TRBJ1-1; 8 nucleotides match TRBD1. Trimming removed 5 bases from V and 2 bases from J; junction bases left unmatched: 7. CDR1 is MNHEY and CDR2 is SMNVEV in the germline V gene (reference sequence). The CDR3 has 15 residues. The chain's CDR3 is CASSRAGGFNTEAFF. CDR3 nucleotide sequence: TGTGCCAGCAGTCGGGCAGGGGGCTTTAACACTGAAGCTTTCTTT.

The gene calls are TRBV3-1 and TRBJ2-7; 11 bases align to TRBD2. Trimming at V came to 1 base and at J to 6 bases, leaving 8 bases not matched to a gene. Germline V gene sequence: CDR1 LGHDT, CDR2 YNNKEL (reference sequence). The CDR3 covers 16 residues. As DNA, the CDR3 is TGTGCCAGCAGCCAAGGGGCTAGCGGGAGGTCCGTCGAGCAGTACTTC. This encodes CASSQGASGRSVEQYF.

This rearrangement joins TRBV5-1 to TRBJ2-1; the match to TRBD2 covers 7 bases. The V segment lost 4 bases and the J segment 6 bases; nucleotides outside the gene matches: 10. The CDR3 has 15 amino acids. Germline values: CDR1 SGHRS, CDR2 YFSETQ. DNA of the CDR3: TGCGCCAGCAGCCGGGGGGTGCTAGCCGGCAATGAGCAGTTCTTC. Amino acid sequence: CASSRGVLAGNEQFF.

This chain joins TRBV5-1 and TRBJ1-1; the D gene is possibly TRBD1 (5 bases). There are 13 residues in the CDR3. Germline lookup yields CDR1 SGHRS and CDR2 YFSETQ. The V end was cut by 4 bases, the J end by 8 bases, with 15 bases between. For the CDR3, the DNA is TGCGCCAGCAGCGGGGCCGAGGTTACGGAAGCTTTCTTT. This gives the protein CASSGAEVTEAFF. The complete variable domain, with remaining parts taken from reference TRBV5-1 and TRBJ1-1, reads KAGVTQTPRYLIKTRGQQVTLSCSPISGHRSVSWYQQTPGQGLQFLFEYFSETQRNKGNFPGRFSGRQFSNSRSEMNVSTLELGDSALYLCASSGAEVTEAFFGQGTRLTVV.

This clonotype was picked up a small number of times. The chain couples TRBV25-1 to TRBJ2-3, with TRBD2 identical over 7 bases. Germline V gene lookup returns CDR1 MGHDK and CDR2 SYGVNS. The CDR3 extends over 14 amino acids. With V trimmed by 6 bases and J by 9 bases, 12 bases remained unmatched. The CDR3 DNA sequence: TGTGCCAGCAGCCCATCGGGGGGTGAGGGGACGCAGTATTTT. This sequence encodes CASSPSGGEGTQYF.

With respect to this clonotype: An end of the junction does not agree with germline; a read error may underlie this. This sequence joins TRBV2 and TRBJ2-3, with D hard to call. This CDR3 region has 14 residues. The germline CDR1 and CDR2 sequences are SNHLY and FYNNEI. The CDR3 nucleotides read TGTGCCAGCAGTCAAGGGCCAGACACAGACACGCAGTATTTT. Its translation: CASSQGPDTDTQYF.

The rearrangement links TRBV29-1 to TRBJ2-3; no firm D call. This CDR3 contains 14 residues. Germline V CDR1 and CDR2: SQVTM, ANQGSEA. The V gene lost 3 bases and the J gene lost 1 base, with 11 bases spanning the gap. CDR3 in DNA: TGCAGCGTTGACCTGGACCGTCGCACAGATACGCAGTATTTT. Translating gives CSVDLDRRTDTQYF.

V and J are TRBV7-3 and TRBJ2-2; the match to TRBD1 covers 9 bases. The CDR3 contains 17 residues. Germline-derived CDR1 and CDR2 are SGHTA and FQGTGA. J was trimmed by 3 bases and V by 2 bases; bases with no gene match: 7. The CDR3 DNA sequence: TGTGCCAGCAGCTTATCGTCCGACAGGGGGTACACCGGGGAGCTGTTTTTT. Protein sequence: CASSLSSDRGYTGELFF.

A single count supports this clonotype. This may be a read error: a much more frequent sequence differs by one nucleotide. Since no conserved phenylalanine or tryptophan closes the CDR3, a read error is the likely cause. V is TRBV6-4 and J is TRBJ2-7; 8 nucleotides align to TRBD1. The germline gives CDR1 MRHNA, CDR2 SNTAGT. V shed 0 bases, J shed 3 bases, and the junction held 7 bases outside the gene matches. The CDR3 spans 16 residues. CDR3 amino acids: CASSDSQGARDYEQYI. The DNA of the CDR3 is TGTGCCAGCAGTGACTCGCAGGGGGCAAGAGACTACGAGCAGTACATC.

CDR3: CASSVGGDDSPLHF. CDR3 nucleotides: TGTGCCAGCAGCGTAGGGGGAGATGATTCACCCCTCCACTTT. The rearrangement joins TRBV9 to TRBJ1-6; the D is unclear. The ends were cut back, 0 bases at V and 8 bases at J, with 9 bases in the middle. Germline V lookup: CDR1 SGDLS, CDR2 YYNGEE. This CDR3 contains 14 residues.

The rearrangement joins TRBV12-3 or TRBV12-4 to TRBJ2-2; perhaps TRBD1 as D (6 bases). The CDR3 consists of 17 residues. Trimming removed 6 bases at V and 0 bases at J, with 17 bases between. The CDR3 region has the DNA TGTGCCAGCAGCGGTCGGGCAAGGACAGCGAACACCGGGGAGCTGTTTTTT. This codes for CASSGRARTANTGELFF.

This chain joins TRBV18 and TRBJ2-7, with 8 bases identical to TRBD1. In germline, CDR1 is KGHSH, CDR2 LQKENI. This CDR3 is 15 amino acids long. The V and J ends lost 1 base and 4 bases, in that order; junction bases with no gene match: 6. This chain's CDR3 is CASSPLSQGAYEQYF. In nucleotides, the CDR3 is TGTGCCAGCTCACCACTCAGCCAGGGGGCGTACGAGCAGTACTTC.

The chain has TRBV24-1 and TRBJ1-2, with 7 bases lining up with TRBD1. J lost 8 bases, V lost 4 bases, and 15 bases had no gene match. CDR3 length: 16 amino acids. Per germline, CDR1 KGHDR and CDR2 SFDVKD. The CDR3 coding sequence is TGTGCCACCAGTGACCATCAGGTGACAGGGCTAAGAGGCTACACCTTC. As protein: CATSDHQVTGLRGYTF.

The chain is built from TRBV4-3 and TRBJ2-2, with 14 positions matching TRBD2. CDR1 and CDR2 from the germline V gene are LGHNA and YSLEER. Germline trimming cut 6 bases from V and 7 bases from J; bases unmatched to any gene: 7. This CDR3 contains 16 residues. Here the CDR3 reads CASSVGLAGGSGELFF. DNA for the CDR3: TGCGCCAGCAGTGTCGGACTAGCGGGGGGAAGCGGGGAGCTGTTTTTT.

This clonotype was seen a few times. This chain links TRBV7-3 with TRBJ2-1; D remains unclear. V lost 0 bases, J lost 5 bases, and 5 bases lay in between. CDR1 and CDR2 from the germline V gene are SGHTA and FQGTGA. CDR3 length: 13 amino acids. CDR3 loop: CASSLTPHNEQFF. Here the CDR3 DNA reads TGTGCCAGCAGCTTAACTCCCCACAATGAGCAGTTCTTC.

A few counts support this clonotype. The chain uses TRBV7-2 and TRBJ2-7, with D possibly being TRBD1 or TRBD2 (5 bases each). The CDR3 contains 16 residues. From germline, CDR1 is SGHTA and CDR2 FQGNSA. The V and J ends lost 0 bases and 7 bases respectively, with 19 bases between them. The CDR3 is CASSLAPMGVSGEQYF. In DNA form, the CDR3 reads TGTGCCAGCAGCTTAGCTCCAATGGGGGTATCAGGGGAGCAGTACTTC.

This clonotype has a count of ten or more. The gene calls are TRBV6-1 and TRBJ2-1, with 9 bases fitting TRBD1. Germline-derived CDR1 and CDR2 are MNHNS and SASEGT. CDR3 length: 15 residues. The J segment lost 6 bases and the V segment lost 5 bases, leaving 8 bases of the junction unmatched. The CDR3 loop is CASSPARDRVNEQFF. CDR3 sequence (DNA): TGTGCCAGCAGTCCTGCCCGGGACAGGGTCAATGAGCAGTTCTTC.

CDR3 coding DNA: TGTGCCAGCAGGACAGGAACGGCGGACTATGGCTACACCTTC. This gives the protein CASRTGTADYGYTF. The rearrangement uses TRBV6-2 or TRBV6-3 and TRBJ1-2, with D possibly TRBD1 on 6 matching bases. The CDR3 totals 14 residues. Germline CDR1 and CDR2: MNHEY and SVGEGT. Trimming left V 6 bases short and J 3 bases short, with 14 bases between.